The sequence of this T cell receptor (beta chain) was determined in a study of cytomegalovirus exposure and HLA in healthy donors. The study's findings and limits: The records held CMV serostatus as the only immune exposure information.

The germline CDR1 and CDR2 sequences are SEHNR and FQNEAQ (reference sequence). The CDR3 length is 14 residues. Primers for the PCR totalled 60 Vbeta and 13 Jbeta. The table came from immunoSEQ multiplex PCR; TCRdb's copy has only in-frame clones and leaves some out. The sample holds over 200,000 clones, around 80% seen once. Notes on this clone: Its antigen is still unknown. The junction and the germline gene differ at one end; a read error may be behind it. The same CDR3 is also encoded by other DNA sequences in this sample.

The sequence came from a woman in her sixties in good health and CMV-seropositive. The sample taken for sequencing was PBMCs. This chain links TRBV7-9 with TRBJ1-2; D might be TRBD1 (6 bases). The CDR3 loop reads CASSPFTGYFGYTF. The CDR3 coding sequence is TGCGCCAGCAGCCCATTCACAGGGTATTTTGGCTACACCTTC.